The 2 T cell receptor beta chains given below trace back to one sample, sequenced in a study of T cell changes during pregnancy in multiple sclerosis. Sequencing was performed with immunoSEQ multiplex PCR; in TCRdb, only in-frame clones are kept and a portion is missing. This table has under 35,000 clones, under 90% appearing once. The starting material was CD8+ T cells from peripheral blood mononuclear cells, obtained after pregnancy. The receptors here all came from a female donor with multiple sclerosis, enrolled in a pregnancy study.

The chain is built from TRBV6-6 and TRBJ2-7; 9 bases agree with TRBD1. CDR1 is MNHNY, CDR2 SVGAGI, per germline (reference sequence). The CDR3 totals 14 residues. V shed 4 bases, J shed 5 bases, and the junction held 6 bases outside the gene matches. The chain's CDR3 is CASSLPGQGHEQYF. In DNA form, the CDR3 reads TGTGCCAGCAGTTTACCGGGACAGGGCCACGAGCAGTACTTC.

The chain joins TRBV15 to TRBJ2-2; 11 bases agree with TRBD2. This CDR3 comprises 14 residues. Germline CDR1 LNHNV, CDR2 YYDKDF (reference sequence). V was pared by 6 bases and J by 9 bases, with 6 bases of the junction left unmatched. CDR3 residues: CATRETSGVWELFF. Here the CDR3 DNA reads TGTGCCACCAGGGAGACTAGCGGGGTGTGGGAGCTGTTTTTT. The full variable domain, its missing parts supplied by reference TRBV15 and TRBJ2-2, is DAMVIQNPRYQVTQFGKPVTLSCSQTLNHNVMYWYQQKSSQAPKLLFHYYDKDFNNEADTPDNFQSRRPNTSFCFLDIRSPGLGDTAMYLCATRETSGVWELFFGEGSRLTVL.